This TCR beta chain comes out of a study of blood T cell repertoires in COVID-19. Background on the study: The analysed material was cDNA or gDNA that came from T cells, B-cell-depleted T cells, or PBMCs.

The CDR3 contains 15 residues. The V end lost 2 bases, the J end lost 3 bases, and 9 bases lay between the germline ends. CDR1 is SGHRS and CDR2 is YFSETQ in the germline V gene. Source study methods: Quantification of nucleated cells was approximated via reference gene primer amplification. Generated by immunoSEQ multiplex PCR, the TCRdb table keeps only in-frame clones and is missing some. Clone size and V and J calls were adopted from that table, with D and trimming inferred from the DNA. Of under 250,000 clones in the sample, approximately 80% were seen once. The gene calls are TRBV5-1 and TRBJ2-6; D is perhaps TRBD1 (5 bases). The clonotype originates from a man aged 25-45 years with acute COVID-19. Material: PBMCs or T cells enriched from blood (not recorded which). The CDR3, as DNA: TGCGCCAGCAGCTTCCAGGGTATTGGGGCCAACGTCCTGACTTTC. Protein: CASSFQGIGANVLTF.